One sample yielded the 3 T cell receptor beta chains listed below, sequenced in a study of identical twins. TCRdb re-analysed the 5' RACE reads in MiXCR, keeping a single row per CDR3 protein. Here the sample spans approximately 700,000 distinct CDR3 sequences, about 20% being singletons. These data were also reused for a study on T cells expressing NK-cell markers.

Input material: PBMCs. The receptors stem from a woman aged 18-35 years in good health.

There are a few counts of this clonotype. The chain employs TRBV3-1 and TRBJ1-1, with TRBD1 matching 7 bases. V was clipped by 4 bases and J by 3 bases; unmatched bases: 5. Germline V lookup: CDR1 LGHDT, CDR2 YNNKEL (reference sequence). The length of the CDR3 is 14 residues. The CDR3 DNA reads as TGTGCCAGCAGCCCGCAGGGGGATCACACTGAAGCTTTCTTT. Protein product: CASSPQGDHTEAFF.

V is TRBV2 and J is TRBJ1-5; D possibly corresponds to TRBD1 (5 bases). The CDR3 consists of 15 residues. Trimming left V 4 bases short and J 6 bases short, with 16 bases between. Germline CDR1 SNHLY, CDR2 FYNNEI. The CDR3 loop is CASSVGGAFGQPQHF. Here the CDR3 DNA reads TGTGCCAGCAGTGTGGGGGGAGCCTTTGGTCAGCCCCAGCATTTT.

This clonotype was detected a few times. The V gene is TRBV10-2, the J gene TRBJ2-7; the D call may be TRBD1 or TRBD2 (5 bases each). V was cut by 0 bases and J by 4 bases, with 10 bases left in between. Germline lookup yields CDR1 WSHSY and CDR2 SAAADI. The CDR3 has 14 amino acids. CDR3 DNA: TGCGCCAGCAGTGAGTCGGGACCCGTTTACGAGCAGTACTTC. Translating it yields CASSESGPVYEQYF.